This TCR beta chain was captured in a study of cytomegalovirus exposure and HLA in healthy donors. CDR3 length: 16 residues. Germline V CDR1 and CDR2: MNHEY, SMNVEV (reference sequence). Trimming removed 5 bases from V and 4 bases from J; junction bases left unmatched: 12. It was with 60 Vbeta and 13 Jbeta primers that the PCR ran. Profiling relied on immunoSEQ multiplex PCR, and the TCRdb table lists in-frame clones only, not all of them. The data contain some 190,000 clones, around 85% of them singletons. The rearrangement joins TRBV27 to TRBJ2-3; 7 bases are a match to TRBD2. Material: PBMCs. The sequence was collected from a boy aged 2-9 years in good health and CMV-seronegative. The CDR3 region is CASSLGGLVIPDTQYF. The CDR3 DNA is TGTGCCAGCAGTCTAGGTGGACTAGTCATCCCAGATACGCAGTATTTT.